This TCR beta chain was documented in a study of cytomegalovirus exposure and HLA in healthy donors. PCR was performed using 60 Vbeta and 13 Jbeta primers. Produced via immunoSEQ multiplex PCR; TCRdb's table is partial and in-frame only. The sample gives about 150,000 clones, approximately 72% of which show up once; approximately 1.3% is in the top ten. On this clone itself: Its target is not known.

Findings of the study overall: Sequencing likely generated an artifact that appeared as a cluster of highly shared sequence variants. Roughly even sequencing depth across donors was the assumption behind the presence/absence analyses. HLA restriction was apparent for most CMV-associated TCR beta chains in a later analysis.

The origin of this receptor is a man younger than 30 in good health and CMV-seronegative. The source material was PBMCs.

The CDR3 nucleotides read TGTGCCAGCAGCCACGGGGGTATTAACTATGGCTACACCTTC. Protein sequence: CASSHGGINYGYTF. This chain links TRBV7-9 with TRBJ1-2, with a weak D call TRBD1 (5 bases). This CDR3 comprises 14 residues. Deletions cut 5 bases from V and 1 base from J, with 11 bases between. Germline V lookup: CDR1 SEHNR, CDR2 FQNEAQ (reference sequence).